This T cell receptor beta chain comes out of a study of shared T cell receptors in the human thymus. Only in-frame clones appear in the TCRdb table, and some are missing; sequencing was by immunoSEQ multiplex PCR. This sample carries some 720,000 clones, around nine tenths of them seen once, and the ten largest clones take about 0.01%. V was cut by 0 bases and J by 2 bases, with 8 bases left in between. CDR1 SGHRS and CDR2 YFSETQ come from the germline V gene. The CDR3 sequence is 15 residues long. Another study also made use of these data, one on human thymus T cells.

The sequence came from a boy under two years old with a congenital heart defect. This chain uses TRBV5-1 with TRBJ2-2; D is possibly TRBD1 (5 bases). The sample was thymocytes. CDR3 bases: TGCGCCAGCAGCTTGGGACAGAAAAACACCGGGGAGCTGTTTTTT. Residues: CASSLGQKNTGELFF.